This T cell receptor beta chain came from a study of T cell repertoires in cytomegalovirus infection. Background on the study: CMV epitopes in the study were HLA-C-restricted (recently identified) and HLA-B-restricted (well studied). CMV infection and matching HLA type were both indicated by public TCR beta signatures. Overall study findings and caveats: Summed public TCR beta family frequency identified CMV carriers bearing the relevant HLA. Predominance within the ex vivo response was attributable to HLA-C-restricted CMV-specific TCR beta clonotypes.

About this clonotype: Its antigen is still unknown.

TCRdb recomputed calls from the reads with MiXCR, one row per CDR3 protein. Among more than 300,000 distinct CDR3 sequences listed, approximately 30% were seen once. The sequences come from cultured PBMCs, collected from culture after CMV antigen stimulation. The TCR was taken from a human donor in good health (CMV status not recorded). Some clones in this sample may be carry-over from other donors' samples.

As DNA, the CDR3 is TGTGCCAGTAGTATGGGGGGATGGACCTACAATGAGCAGTTCTTC. Encoded protein: CASSMGGWTYNEQFF. The chain links TRBV19 to TRBJ2-1, with D possibly being TRBD2 (6 bases). Deletions cut 3 bases from V and 2 bases from J, with 11 bases between. The CDR3 is 15 amino acids. Germline V gene data show CDR1 as LNHDA and CDR2 as SQIVND (reference sequence).